Following are 24 T cell receptor beta chains from one sample sequenced in a study of blood T cell repertoires in COVID-19. The data were produced by immunoSEQ multiplex PCR, yet TCRdb's version contains in-frame clones alone and is incomplete. This repertoire shows about 100,000 clones, around 90% found once; its top ten account for around 5.4%. Input material: peripheral blood. Receptors were obtained from a human donor in a cohort sampled during active COVID-19.

Here the CDR3 reads CASGLYAGGGYEQYF. CDR3 coding DNA: TGTGCTAGTGGTTTGTACGCAGGGGGAGGCTACGAGCAGTACTTC. The chain is built from TRBV12-5 and TRBJ2-7, with D perhaps matching TRBD1 (7 bases). The CDR3 is made up of 15 amino acids. V was clipped by 2 bases and J by 3 bases, with 14 bases between them. Germline CDR1 LGHNT, CDR2 FRNRAP.

The chain joins TRBV4-1 to TRBJ2-7; D remains ambiguous. The CDR3 has 14 amino acids. Trimming shortened V by 4 bases and J by 4 bases, and 14 bases separated the two germline ends. Per the germline V gene, CDR1 is MGHRA and CDR2 is YSYEKL. CDR3 sequence: CASSPVVGGYEQYF. In DNA, the CDR3 is TGCGCCAGCAGCCCGGTGGTCGGCGGATACGAGCAGTACTTC.

This clone was seen once. The gene calls are TRBV3-1 (or the pseudogene TRBV3-2) and TRBJ2-7; 15 nucleotides line up with TRBD2. Trimming removed 1 base from V and 0 bases from J; junction bases left unmatched: 4. The CDR3 is made up of 18 amino acids. Germline V CDR1 and CDR2: LGHDT, YNNKEL (reference sequence). CDR3 region: CASSQGGLAGGTSYEQYF. The CDR3 DNA follows: TGTGCCAGCAGCCAAGGAGGACTAGCGGGAGGGACCTCCTACGAGCAGTACTTC.

As DNA, the CDR3 is TGTGCCAGCAGGGGGTACAGGGGGCGAAGTGACTCTGGAAACACCATATATTTT. This gives the protein CASRGYRGRSDSGNTIYF. This chain joins TRBV28 and TRBJ1-3, with TRBD1 matching over 9 bases. This CDR3 contains 18 residues. V lost 6 bases, J lost 0 bases, and 12 bases stayed unmatched. The germline gives CDR1 MDHEN, CDR2 SYDVKM.

In this sample, this clone turned up once. This CDR3 reads CASSAASLSGTGGTGELFF. Here the CDR3 DNA reads TGTGCCAGCAGTGCAGCTTCCTTATCCGGGACAGGGGGCACCGGGGAGCTGTTTTTT. V gene TRBV6-2 or TRBV6-3 combines with J gene TRBJ2-2; 11 bases map to TRBD1. Losses at the gene ends were 5 bases for V and 4 bases for J; bases not matched to a gene: 15. Per the germline V gene, CDR1 is MNHEY and CDR2 is SVGEGT. The CDR3 runs to 19 residues.

This clone occurred once. V and J are TRBV18 and TRBJ2-6; D possibly corresponds to TRBD1 (5 bases). The V and J ends lost 3 bases and 2 bases respectively, with 8 bases between them. The CDR3 runs to 15 residues. Germline lookup yields CDR1 KGHSH and CDR2 LQKENI. The CDR3 is CASSPKQAGANVLTF. Written as DNA, the CDR3 is TGTGCCAGCTCACCGAAACAGGCTGGGGCCAACGTCCTGACTTTC.

The CDR3 loop is CASSSSRDRAKNIQYF. CDR3 sequence (DNA): TGTGCCAGCAGTTCGTCCCGGGACAGAGCCAAAAACATTCAGTACTTC. The V and J genes are TRBV27 and TRBJ2-4; 7 bases line up with TRBD1. This CDR3 is built from 16 residues. Germline V gene sequence: CDR1 MNHEY, CDR2 SMNVEV (reference sequence). J lost 0 bases, V lost 4 bases, and 6 bases had no gene match.

This chain links TRBV19 with TRBJ1-5; the D gene is possibly TRBD1 (5 bases). This CDR3 comprises 17 residues. Trimming shortened V by 3 bases and J by 0 bases, and 15 bases separated the two germline ends. Germline lookup yields CDR1 LNHDA and CDR2 SQIVND (reference sequence). The CDR3 sequence is CASSIRRGAYSNQPQHF. CDR3 in DNA: TGTGCCAGTAGTATCCGTAGGGGCGCCTATAGCAATCAGCCCCAGCATTTT.

The chain links TRBV18 to TRBJ1-3; D uncertain. V was cut by 0 bases and J by 0 bases, with 6 bases left in between. Germline CDR1 KGHSH, CDR2 LQKENI. The CDR3 is 15 amino acids. Here the CDR3 reads CASSPPPVSGNTIYF. CDR3 DNA sequence: TGTGCCAGCTCACCACCGCCGGTCTCTGGAAACACCATATATTTT.

The chain links TRBV30 to TRBJ2-3; D is possibly TRBD2 (6 bases). Germline assignment: CDR1 GTSNPN and CDR2 SVGIG (reference sequence). V lost 8 bases, J lost 0 bases, and 18 bases lay in between. The CDR3 runs to 15 residues. The CDR3 loop reads CAADLEGLSTDTQYF. The CDR3 DNA reads as TGTGCCGCGGACTTGGAGGGCCTGAGCACAGATACGCAGTATTTT.

The chain couples TRBV11-2 to TRBJ2-1; the D gene is possibly TRBD1 (6 bases). V lost 5 bases and J 6 bases, leaving 20 bases between the germline ends. The CDR3 is made up of 16 amino acids. The V gene's germline CDR1 is SGHAT and CDR2 FQNNGV. DNA for the CDR3: TGTGCCAGCAGCACTCCGGGACACGGTTCCCTCAATGAGCAGTTCTTC. Translation: CASSTPGHGSLNEQFF.

This chain uses TRBV9 with TRBJ2-1; TRBD2 aligns across 10 bases. This CDR3 spans 17 amino acids. With 1 base clipped from V and 1 base from J, the junction kept 5 bases outside the gene matches. Germline V gene data show CDR1 as SGDLS and CDR2 as YYNGEE. CDR3 sequence reads: CASSVRASGSSYNEQFF. As DNA, the CDR3 is TGTGCCAGCAGCGTAAGGGCTAGCGGGAGTTCCTACAATGAGCAGTTCTTC.

A few counts support this clone. The chain couples TRBV4-3 to TRBJ1-5; maybe TRBD1 (5 bases). Germline V CDR1 and CDR2: LGHNA, YSLEER. This CDR3 has 18 amino acids. The germline V and J ends were trimmed by 0 bases and 0 bases, with 15 bases remaining between them. DNA for the CDR3: TGCGCCAGCAGCCAAGATCCCCAGGGATCGGGTAGCAATCAGCCCCAGCATTTT. This sequence encodes CASSQDPQGSGSNQPQHF.

The gene calls are TRBV19 and TRBJ2-1; a weak D match, TRBD2 (6 bases). V was trimmed by 5 bases and J by 6 bases, leaving 17 bases between them. The CDR3 extends over 15 amino acids. From germline, CDR1 is LNHDA and CDR2 SQIVND (reference sequence). The DNA of the CDR3 is TGTGCCAGTAGTTCCCGGGCTCGGCGGGGCAATGAGCAGTTCTTC. Its protein is CASSSRARRGNEQFF. Looking up the rest from reference TRBV19 and TRBJ2-1 gives the full variable domain: DGGITQSPKYLFRKEGQNVTLSCEQNLNHDAMYWYRQDPGQGLRLIYYSQIVNDFQKGDIAEGYSVSREKKESFPLTVTSAQKNPTAFYLCASSSRARRGNEQFFGPGTRLTVL.

The CDR3: CASSVASGGLSSEQYF. CDR3 DNA: TGTGCCAGCAGCGTAGCTTCGGGGGGACTGTCTTCCGAGCAGTACTTC. The rearrangement joins TRBV9 to TRBJ2-7; 7 positions match TRBD2. This CDR3 region has 16 residues. CDR1 is SGDLS and CDR2 is YYNGEE in the germline V gene. J gave up 6 bases and V 0 bases, and 12 bases lay outside the gene matches.

V is TRBV18 and J is TRBJ2-7; 9 bases fit TRBD1. The V gene end was trimmed by 4 bases and the J gene end by 2 bases; junction bases not matched to a gene: 6. There are 15 residues in the CDR3. Germline CDR1 is KGHSH and CDR2 is LQKENI. As DNA, the CDR3 is TGTGCCAGCTCACTGGGGACAGGGTCGACCTACGAGCAGTACTTC. Amino acid sequence: CASSLGTGSTYEQYF.

The J gene is TRBJ2-1, the V gene TRBV5-5, with D possibly being TRBD2 (6 bases). The germline gives CDR1 SGHKS, CDR2 YYEKEE (reference sequence). CDR3 length: 15 amino acids. V dropped 1 base and J dropped 3 bases, with 11 bases sitting between them. CDR3 DNA: TGTGCCAGCAGCTTGCGTGGGGGGAGCTACAATGAGCAGTTCTTC. Protein sequence: CASSLRGGSYNEQFF.

The chain links TRBV28 to TRBJ1-4; the D gene is possibly TRBD1 (6 bases). In germline, CDR1 is MDHEN, CDR2 SYDVKM. V shed 6 bases and J shed 6 bases, with 14 bases lying between them. This CDR3 region has 14 residues. The CDR3 coding sequence is TGTGCCAGCAGGTTACAGGGAGGTTATGAAAAACTGTTTTTT. It yields the protein CASRLQGGYEKLFF.

CDR3 sequence: CASSIVRQGFLPQPQHF. The DNA for the CDR3 is TGTGCCAGTAGTATAGTTCGACAGGGGTTTTTACCTCAGCCCCAGCATTTT. The chain recombines TRBV19 with TRBJ1-5; 8 bases are shared with TRBD1. The CDR3 loop spans 17 amino acids. With V trimmed by 1 base and J by 6 bases, 11 bases remained unmatched. Germline V gene data show CDR1 as LNHDA and CDR2 as SQIVND (reference sequence).

This sequence joins TRBV5-8 and TRBJ2-3; TRBD2 matches at 13 bases. This CDR3 spans 15 amino acids. Looked up from germline, CDR1 is SGHTS and CDR2 is YDEGEE. J lost 5 bases, V lost 2 bases, and 2 bases had no gene match. The DNA of the CDR3 is TGTGCCAGCAGCTTAGGACTAGCGGGAGTAGATACGCAGTATTTT. Translating gives CASSLGLAGVDTQYF.

Only one count was recorded for this clone. V is TRBV7-2 and J is TRBJ2-3; D is possibly TRBD1 (5 bases). Trimming took 2 bases from V and 2 from J, leaving 8 bases between them. The V gene's germline CDR1 is SGHTA and CDR2 FQGNSA. This CDR3 has 14 amino acids. The CDR3 sequence: CASSLLGHTDTQYF. CDR3 bases: TGTGCCAGCAGCTTATTAGGACACACAGATACGCAGTATTTT.

The gene calls are TRBV28 and TRBJ1-2, with TRBD1 matching over 7 bases. Losses at the gene ends were 8 bases for V and 4 bases for J; bases not matched to a gene: 7. Per germline, CDR1 MDHEN and CDR2 SYDVKM. This CDR3 is 13 amino acids long. CDR3 nucleotides: TGTGCCAGCGAACAGGACAGGCCCTATGGCTACACCTTC. Residues: CASEQDRPYGYTF.

The rearrangement uses TRBV5-1 and TRBJ2-7, with D possibly TRBD1 on 6 matching bases. The CDR3 is 13 amino acids. CDR1 and CDR2 (germline): SGHRS, YFSETQ. The V gene lost 2 bases and the J gene lost 3 bases, with 9 bases spanning the gap. The DNA of the CDR3 is TGCGCCAGCAGCTTCCCGGACAGCTACGAGCAGTACTTC. The encoded protein is CASSFPDSYEQYF.

The rearrangement uses TRBV7-9 and TRBJ2-7; 7 nucleotides match TRBD1. Germline trimming cut 5 bases from V and 6 bases from J; bases unmatched to any gene: 10. The CDR3 is 14 amino acids. The V gene's germline CDR1 is SEHNR and CDR2 FQNEAQ (reference sequence). The DNA for the CDR3 is TGTGCCAGCAGCCCCGGAGGACAGGTGTTCGAGCAGTACTTC. Amino acid sequence: CASSPGGQVFEQYF.